Ten or more counts support the clone carrying this T cell receptor beta chain. The antigen is not known. A single record per CDR3 protein comes from TCRdb applying MiXCR to the 5' RACE reads. The sample includes about 240,000 distinct CDR3 sequences, around 7.8% of them seen just once. The CDR3 sequence is 13 residues long. CDR1 and CDR2 (germline): SQVTM, ANQGSEA. Trimming cost V 0 bases and J 0 bases, with 6 bases left between them. The data derive from a study of CD8 T cells in ankylosing spondylitis. Findings of the study overall: Reportedly, matched ankylosing spondylitis synovial fluid was significantly enriched for disease-linked clones.

Sequencing was done on a sample of blood, either unsorted or a sorted T cell fraction (not recorded which). The rearrangement uses TRBV29-1 and TRBJ2-7, with D unresolved. This clonotype was sampled from a male donor with ankylosing spondylitis or in good health (not recorded which). The CDR3 nucleotides are TGCAGCGTTGAAGACAGTAGCTCCTACGAGCAGTACTTC. It yields the protein CSVEDSSSYEQYF.